Below are 13 T cell receptor beta chains sequenced from a single sample in a study of T cells in Graves' hyperthyroidism and ophthalmopathy. Amplified TCR beta CDR3 regions derived from RNA transcripts. A first-round RT-PCR of the TCR CDR3 used the HTBI primer set. From the multiplex PCR reads, TCRdb called clonotypes with MiXCR, one entry per CDR3 protein. The sample lists roughly 570,000 distinct CDR3 sequences; about half were seen once. The sequencing sample was made of peripheral blood or thyroid tissue (not recorded which). These receptor sequences come from a woman younger than 35 with Graves' hyperthyroidism.

Ten or more counts support this clonotype. The chain has TRBV6-1 and TRBJ1-1; a weak D match, TRBD1 (6 bases). Germline V lookup: CDR1 MNHNS, CDR2 SASEGT. CDR3 size: 14 residues. Trimming left V 1 base short and J 7 bases short, with 13 bases between. The CDR3 coding sequence is TGTGCCAGCAGTGAAGTAGGGACACACCTTGAAGCTTTCTTT. Translated, it gives CASSEVGTHLEAFF.

Concerning this clonotype itself: Since a much larger clone is just one base distant, this may be a read error. The V gene is TRBV29-1, the J gene TRBJ2-3; no definite D call. Germline CDR1 and CDR2: SQVTM and ANQGSEA. CDR3 length: 11 residues. The CDR3 here is CSVERSDAQYF. The CDR3 region has the DNA TGCAGCGTTGAAAGGTCAGATGCGCAGTATTTT.

This clonotype occurred many times. V and J are TRBV12-3 or TRBV12-4 and TRBJ2-3; D ambiguous. Trimming cost V 5 bases and J 3 bases, with 15 bases left between them. The CDR3 is made up of 15 amino acids. CDR3 loop: CASSLTPTGTDTQYF. The CDR3 DNA reads TGTGCCAGCAGTCTAACGCCCACCGGAACAGATACGCAGTATTTT.

Notes on this clonotype: This may arise from a read error, as a much more abundant clone is one base away. Because it lacks the conserved phenylalanine or tryptophan at the end, this CDR3 is likely a read error. V is TRBV5-1 and J is TRBJ2-7; 7 nucleotides match TRBD2. Per the germline V gene, CDR1 is SGHRS and CDR2 is YFSETQ. Trimming removed 0 bases from V and 3 bases from J; junction bases left unmatched: 6. The CDR3 has 15 residues. CDR3 loop: CASSLAGGGSYEQYL. For the CDR3, the DNA is TGCGCCAGCAGCTTGGCTGGGGGGGGAAGCTACGAGCAGTACCTC.

V and J are TRBV10-3 and TRBJ2-5, with D perhaps TRBD1 (5 bases). Deletions cut 6 bases from V and 0 bases from J, with 14 bases between. Per germline, CDR1 ENHRY and CDR2 SYGVKD. The CDR3 contains 15 residues. DNA for the CDR3: TGTGCCATCAGCGCCGGACATTCGTACCAAGAGACCCAGTACTTC. Translated: CAISAGHSYQETQYF.

This clonotype was detected ten times or more. This rearrangement joins TRBV9 to TRBJ1-6; no reliable D call. The CDR3 has 16 amino acids. Trimming stripped 6 bases from V and 0 bases from J, with 13 bases between. The germline V gene encodes CDR1 SGDLS and CDR2 YYNGEE. This CDR3 reads CASNPSPSSYNSPLHF. The DNA of the CDR3 is TGTGCCAGCAATCCGAGCCCGAGCTCCTATAATTCACCCCTCCACTTT.

The J gene is TRBJ2-7, the V gene TRBV10-3, with 12 nucleotides matching TRBD2. The V gene end was trimmed by 11 bases and the J gene end by 4 bases; junction bases not matched to a gene: 3. Germline values: CDR1 ENHRY, CDR2 SYGVKD. The length of the CDR3 is 12 residues. The CDR3 coding sequence is TGTGCCGTGACTAGCGGGGGTTACGAGCAGTACTTC. Protein sequence: CAVTSGGYEQYF.

This clonotype was seen a handful of times. V and J are TRBV2 and TRBJ2-4; D is unclear. Germline V lookup: CDR1 SNHLY, CDR2 FYNNEI. V lost 0 bases to trimming and J lost 8 bases, with 11 bases between them. The CDR3 totals 14 residues. DNA for the CDR3: TGTGCCAGCAGTGAAGCGCAGGCTAGAGACATTCAGTACTTC. Translating gives CASSEAQARDIQYF. Combining the CDR3 with reference TRBV2 and TRBJ2-4 gives the whole variable domain EPEVTQTPSHQVTQMGQEVILRCVPISNHLYFYWYRQILGQKVEFLVSFYNNEISEKSEIFDDQFSVERPDGSNFTLKIRSTKLEDSAMYFCASSEAQARDIQYFGAGTRLSVL.

V is TRBV6-1 and J is TRBJ2-5; TRBD1 matches at 7 bases. The germline gives CDR1 MNHNS, CDR2 SASEGT. This CDR3 has 14 residues. J gave up 0 bases and V 11 bases, and 9 bases lay outside the gene matches. CDR3 nucleotides: TGTGCCTGCCGGGACAGAGGAAACCAAGAGACCCAGTACTTC. Translated, it gives CACRDRGNQETQYF.

This clonotype was observed a few times. This sequence joins TRBV4-3 and TRBJ2-7, with 8 positions matching TRBD2. The CDR3 extends over 16 amino acids. Losses at the gene ends were 0 bases for V and 2 bases for J; bases not matched to a gene: 6. Germline V gene data show CDR1 as LGHNA and CDR2 as YSLEER. CDR3 coding DNA: TGCGCCAGCAGCCAAGACATAGCGGGAACCCCCTACGAGCAGTACTTC. This sequence encodes CASSQDIAGTPYEQYF.

This clonotype came up once. A much larger clone differs from this one at a single base, so this may be a read error. Here the CDR3 reads CASSAEYTEAFF. As DNA, the CDR3 is TGCGCCAGCAGCGCAGAGTACACTGAAGCTTTCTTT. V is TRBV5-1 and J is TRBJ1-1; D is ambiguous. Germline-derived CDR1 and CDR2 are SGHRS and YFSETQ. There are 12 residues in the CDR3. V shed 4 bases and J shed 3 bases, with 7 bases lying between them.

The CDR3 here is CASSQGLAREQFF. For the CDR3, the DNA is TGTGCCAGCAGCCAGGGACTAGCTCGTGAGCAGTTCTTC. The chain has TRBV9 and TRBJ2-1; 9 bases line up with TRBD2. This CDR3 is 13 amino acids long. Germline-derived CDR1 and CDR2 are SGDLS and YYNGEE. The V segment lost 4 bases and the J segment 9 bases; nucleotides outside the gene matches: 5.

This clonotype was seen a single time. This chain connects TRBV4-3 to TRBJ2-7, with 10 positions matching TRBD2. This CDR3 is 14 amino acids long. CDR1 is LGHNA and CDR2 is YSLEER in the germline V gene. V gave up 6 bases and J gave up 0 bases; unmatched junction bases: 2. CDR3 in DNA: TGCGCCAGCAGACTAGCGGGGTTCTCCTACGAGCAGTACTTC. Encoded protein: CASRLAGFSYEQYF.